The rows below give T cell receptor beta chains drawn from one sample of a study of T-cell memory formation after mild COVID-19. In TCRdb, the 5' RACE reads were re-called with MiXCR into one record per CDR3 protein. Of hundreds of thousands of distinct CDR3 sequences listed, roughly 21% were seen once; the top ten hold around 21%. The material sequenced was PBMCs or a T cell subset sorted from them (not recorded which). The origin of the receptors is a man younger than 35 who had mild COVID-19 (a few samples of this study predate the infection). Cell type and time point are not known. Both conserved end residues are part of each CDR3. The D gene is left open where the match is weak. Some rows have no size entry. The others give once, few or many, or a class for an expanded clone.

CDR3nt: TGTGCTAGCCGGTATACGCAGTATTTT; CDR3aa: CASRYTQYF; v_gene: TRBV7-7; d_gene: -; abundance: -; j_gene: TRBJ2-3
CDR3nt: TGTGCCAGCAGTTATCGCGGGTCAGGGTACTATGGCTACACCTTC; CDR3aa: CASSYRGSGYYGYTF; v_gene: TRBV6-5; d_gene: -; abundance: -; j_gene: TRBJ1-2
CDR3nt: TGTGCCAGCAGCCCCGGACAGGATCCAAACTATGGCTACACCTTC; CDR3aa: CASSPGQDPNYGYTF; v_gene: TRBV6-5; d_gene: TRBD1; abundance: -; j_gene: TRBJ1-2
CDR3nt: TGTGCCAGCAGTGCGGTCGGGAGGGTAGCCGGGGAGCTGTTTTTT; CDR3aa: CASSAVGRVAGELFF; v_gene: TRBV2; d_gene: TRBD2; abundance: few; j_gene: TRBJ2-2
CDR3nt: TGTGCCAGCAGTCGAGAATGGGGTTCCTATAATTCACCCCTCCACTTT; CDR3aa: CASSREWGSYNSPLHF; v_gene: TRBV6-5; d_gene: -; abundance: -; j_gene: TRBJ1-6
CDR3nt: TGTGCCAGCAGCCACAGGGGTTCCGGGGAGCTGTTTTTT; CDR3aa: CASSHRGSGELFF; v_gene: TRBV4-2; d_gene: -; abundance: many; j_gene: TRBJ2-2
CDR3nt: TGCAGTGCTAAGGGGAAAGGACTAGAGGCGAAGACCCAGTACTTC; CDR3aa: CSAKGKGLEAKTQYF; v_gene: TRBV20-1; d_gene: TRBD2; abundance: few; j_gene: TRBJ2-5
CDR3nt: TGTGCCAGCAGCCGCCCCGGGACCACCTACGAGCAGTACTTC; CDR3aa: CASSRPGTTYEQYF; v_gene: TRBV3-1; d_gene: -; abundance: many; j_gene: TRBJ2-7
CDR3nt: TGTGCCAGCAGCTTAGCTCCGGGACAGGGGCATCAGCCCCAGCATTTT; CDR3aa: CASSLAPGQGHQPQHF; v_gene: TRBV7-6; d_gene: TRBD1; abundance: -; j_gene: TRBJ1-5
CDR3nt: TGTGCCAGCAGATGGACTAGCGGGGGGCCCACCGGGGAGCTGTTTTTT; CDR3aa: CASRWTSGGPTGELFF; v_gene: TRBV6-2/TRBV6-3; d_gene: TRBD2; abundance: -; j_gene: TRBJ2-2
CDR3nt: TGCAGCGTTGAAACGGGACAGGGAAATGGCTACACCTTC; CDR3aa: CSVETGQGNGYTF; v_gene: TRBV29-1; d_gene: TRBD1; abundance: -; j_gene: TRBJ1-2
CDR3nt: TGCAGTGCTAGCCTACAGGGGGCCAAAAACATTCAGTACTTC; CDR3aa: CSASLQGAKNIQYF; v_gene: TRBV20-1; d_gene: TRBD1; abundance: few; j_gene: TRBJ2-4
CDR3nt: TGCAGCGTTGAAGACCTGGCCCAAGAGACCCAGTACTTC; CDR3aa: CSVEDLAQETQYF; v_gene: TRBV29-1; d_gene: -; abundance: few; j_gene: TRBJ2-5
CDR3nt: TGTGCCAGCATCCAAAGACTAGCGGGCACAGATACGCAGTATTTT; CDR3aa: CASIQRLAGTDTQYF; v_gene: TRBV2; d_gene: TRBD2; abundance: -; j_gene: TRBJ2-3
CDR3nt: TGTGCCAGCAGCCGAATAGCGGGGAGCCATGAGCAGTTCTTC; CDR3aa: CASSRIAGSHEQFF; v_gene: TRBV4-2; d_gene: TRBD2; abundance: many; j_gene: TRBJ2-1
CDR3nt: TGCGCCAGCAGCCAGGAGGGAGGTGGCTACACCTTC; CDR3aa: CASSQEGGGYTF; v_gene: TRBV4-3; d_gene: -; abundance: -; j_gene: TRBJ1-2
CDR3nt: TGTGCCAGCAGTTTATGGAGGCAGGGGGACTACACCTTC; CDR3aa: CASSLWRQGDYTF; v_gene: TRBV27; d_gene: TRBD1; abundance: -; j_gene: TRBJ1-2
CDR3nt: TGTGCCAGTAGTAGAACTAGCGGGGACCACAATGAGCAGTTCTTC; CDR3aa: CASSRTSGDHNEQFF; v_gene: TRBV19; d_gene: TRBD2; abundance: many; j_gene: TRBJ2-1
CDR3nt: TGTGCCAGCAGCGCCTCGGGAGGGCCCCCCTACGAGCAGTACTTC; CDR3aa: CASSASGGPPYEQYF; v_gene: TRBV7-2; d_gene: TRBD2; abundance: -; j_gene: TRBJ2-7